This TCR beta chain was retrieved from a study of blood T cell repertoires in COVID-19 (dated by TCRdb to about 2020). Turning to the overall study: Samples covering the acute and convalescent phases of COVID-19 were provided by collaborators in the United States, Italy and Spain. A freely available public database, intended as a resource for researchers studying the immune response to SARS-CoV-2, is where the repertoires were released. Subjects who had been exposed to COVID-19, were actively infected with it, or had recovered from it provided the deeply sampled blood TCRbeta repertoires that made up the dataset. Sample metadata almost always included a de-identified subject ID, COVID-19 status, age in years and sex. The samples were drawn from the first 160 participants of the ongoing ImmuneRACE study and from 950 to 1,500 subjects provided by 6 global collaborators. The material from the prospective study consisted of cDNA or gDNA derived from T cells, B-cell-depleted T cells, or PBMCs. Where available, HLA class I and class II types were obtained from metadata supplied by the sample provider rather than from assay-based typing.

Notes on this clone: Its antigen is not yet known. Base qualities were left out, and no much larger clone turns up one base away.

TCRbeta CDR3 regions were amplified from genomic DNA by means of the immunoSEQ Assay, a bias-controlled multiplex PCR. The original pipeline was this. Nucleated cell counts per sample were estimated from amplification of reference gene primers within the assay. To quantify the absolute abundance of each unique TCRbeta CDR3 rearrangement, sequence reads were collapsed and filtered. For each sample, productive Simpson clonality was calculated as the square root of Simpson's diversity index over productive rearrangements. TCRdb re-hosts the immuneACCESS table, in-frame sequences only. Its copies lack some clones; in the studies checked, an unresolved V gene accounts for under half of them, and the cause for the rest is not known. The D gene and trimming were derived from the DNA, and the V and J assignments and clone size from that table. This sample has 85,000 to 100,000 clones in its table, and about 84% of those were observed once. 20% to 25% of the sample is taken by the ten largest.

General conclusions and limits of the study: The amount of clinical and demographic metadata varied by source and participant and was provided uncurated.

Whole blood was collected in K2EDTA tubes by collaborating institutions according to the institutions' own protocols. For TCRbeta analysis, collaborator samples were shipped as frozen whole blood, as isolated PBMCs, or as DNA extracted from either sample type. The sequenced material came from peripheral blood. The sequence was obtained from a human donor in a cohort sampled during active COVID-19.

The base sequence is TGTGCCAGCAGCACTACCGGGACTAGCGGGGGCACAGATACGCAGTATTTT. Its amino acids are CASSTTGTSGGTDTQYF. The rearrangement combines TRBV13 with TRBJ2-3; 13 of the junction bases match TRBD2. The CDR3, cysteine through phenylalanine, is 17 amino acids long. The only DNA kept is the CDR3, 51 bases in frame from the first base. CDR1 and CDR2 are drawn from the germline V gene (reference sequence): PRHDT, FYEKMQ. Trimming leaves V shorter by 5 bases and J shorter by 1 base, with the junction holding 6 bases beyond the gene matches.